This T cell receptor beta chain was identified during a study of control samples from healthy donors and cancer patients. CDR1 is SGHAT, CDR2 FQNNGV, per germline. The CDR3 totals 12 residues. Trimming removed 0 bases from V and 8 bases from J, with 7 bases in between. Clones were read by immunoSEQ multiplex PCR, and TCRdb kept only the in-frame ones, dropping some. This sample has 45,000 to 60,000 clones; over 85% occur once, and the top ten carry roughly 0.8%. The sample taken for sequencing was PBMCs. The sequence was obtained from a man between 25 and 39 years old with colorectal cancer. This rearrangement joins TRBV11-2 to TRBJ1-2; unclear D gene. The CDR3 region is CASSLEGSGYTF. The CDR3 nucleotides read TGTGCCAGCAGCTTAGAGGGAAGCGGCTACACCTTC.